The rows below give T cell receptor beta chains drawn from one sample of a study of T cells in Graves' hyperthyroidism and ophthalmopathy. TCRdb independently ran MiXCR on the multiplex PCR reads; one entry per CDR3 protein. The sample comprises roughly 700,000 distinct CDR3 sequences, 11% to 15% of which are singletons, and roughly 10% rests with the top ten. The sequenced sample was blood. These receptor sequences come from a woman under 30 with Graves' hyperthyroidism. Each CDR3 is given with its conserved first and last residue. A D gene is named only where the DNA matches it firmly. A row's size may be missing; if present it is once, few, many or a size class.

J,D,V,size,CDR3,DNA
TRBJ2-1,TRBD2,TRBV6-2/TRBV6-3,many,CASSQRTSGDYNEQFF,TGTGCCAGCAGCCAACGGACTAGCGGAGATTACAATGAGCAGTTCTTC
TRBJ1-4,-,TRBV7-9,many,CASSLGLAEKLFF,TGTGCCAGCAGCTTAGGTCTGGCGGAAAAACTGTTTTTT
TRBJ2-3,-,TRBV20-1,few,CSTLATQVDTQYF,TGCAGCACATTAGCCACCCAAGTAGATACGCAGTATTTT
TRBJ2-2,TRBD1,TRBV6-1,many,CASSGQDTGELFF,TGTGCCAGCAGCGGACAGGACACCGGGGAGCTGTTTTTT
TRBJ1-4,-,TRBV30,many,CAWRQGSAELFF,TGTGCCTGGAGACAGGGATCCGCGGAACTGTTTTTT
TRBJ2-3,-,TRBV2,-,CASTGTRDTQYF,TGTGCCAGCACCGGGACCCGAGATACGCAGTATTTT
TRBJ1-4,TRBD1,TRBV28,few,CAHKRQGLEKLFF,TGTGCCCACAAAAGACAGGGTCTTGAAAAACTGTTTTTT
TRBJ2-7,-,TRBV19,once,CASSIAQGSTYEQYF,TGTGCCAGTAGTATAGCCCAGGGATCCACCTACGAGCAGTACTTC
TRBJ1-5,-,TRBV28,many,CASSPLGGIDNQPQHF,TGTGCCAGCAGTCCCCTCGGCGGGATAGACAATCAGCCCCAGCATTTT
TRBJ1-2,TRBD1,TRBV19,-,CASNTGTGVGYTF,TGTGCCAGTAATACCGGGACAGGGGTCGGCTACACCTTC
TRBJ2-3,TRBD2,TRBV10-2,few,CASSESSGTLWGTDTQYF,TGCGCCAGCAGTGAATCGAGCGGGACCCTGTGGGGCACAGATACGCAGTATTTT
TRBJ1-2,-,TRBV24-1,-,CATSDHQPLRFYGYTF,TGTGCCACCAGTGATCACCAGCCCTTGAGGTTCTATGGCTACACCTTC
TRBJ2-7,-,TRBV2,many,CASSGRGLYEQYF,TGTGCCAGCAGTGGGCGCGGGCTCTACGAGCAGTACTTC
TRBJ1-1,-,TRBV4-2,many,CASSQGKGMGTEAFF,TGTGCCAGCAGCCAAGGGAAGGGGATGGGGACTGAAGCTTTCTTT
TRBJ2-7,TRBD2,TRBV9,-,CASSVGPTSGALFEQYF,TGTGCCAGCAGCGTAGGACCAACGAGCGGGGCCCTGTTCGAGCAGTACTTC
TRBJ1-1,-,TRBV7-9,-,CASSSYYADNTEAFF,TGTGCCAGCAGCTCCTATTATGCGGACAACACTGAAGCTTTCTTT
TRBJ2-5,-,TRBV28,many,CASVHSETQYF,TGTGCCAGCGTCCACAGCGAGACCCAGTACTTC
TRBJ1-2,-,TRBV5-1,-,CASSLAADGGAYGYTF,TGCGCCAGCAGCTTGGCGGCGGACGGAGGGGCCTATGGCTACACCTTC
TRBJ1-5,-,TRBV4-3,-,CASSQNRGNQPQHF,TGCGCCAGCAGCCAAAACAGAGGGAATCAGCCCCAGCATTTT
TRBJ2-7,TRBD2,TRBV10-3,few,CAISARTSGYEQYF,TGTGCCATCAGTGCCCGGACTAGCGGGTACGAGCAGTACTTC
TRBJ2-1,TRBD2,TRBV27,many,CASSSPTSGTPNQFF,TGTGCCAGCAGCTCGCCGACTAGCGGGACTCCCAATCAGTTCTTC
TRBJ1-5,TRBD1,TRBV20-1,many,CSVISPRGPRGDRNQPQHF,TGCAGTGTTATTTCCCCCAGGGGGCCGCGAGGGGATCGCAATCAGCCCCAGCATTTT
TRBJ2-5,TRBD2,TRBV2,many,CASSGGEGEETQYF,TGTGCCAGCTCCGGGGGGGAGGGCGAGGAGACCCAGTACTTC
TRBJ2-2,-,TRBV5-1,-,CASSLGGAENTGELFF,TGCGCCAGCAGCTTGGGGGGAGCGGAGAACACCGGGGAGCTGTTTTTT
TRBJ2-5,-,TRBV7-6,many,CASSVSETQYF,TGTGCCAGCAGTGTCTCAGAGACCCAGTACTTC
TRBJ2-5,-,TRBV29-1,many,CSVEDLGRLRYF,TGCAGCGTTGAAGATTTGGGACGGCTCCGATACTTC
TRBJ2-5,TRBD2,TRBV20-1,many,CSARGPSTSGSKTQYF,TGCAGTGCTAGAGGTCCCTCGACTAGCGGGAGTAAGACCCAGTACTTC
TRBJ2-7,TRBD1,TRBV27,few,CASSETGVGLGHEQYF,TGTGCCAGCAGCGAAACAGGGGTTGGTCTCGGTCACGAGCAGTACTTC
TRBJ2-7,TRBD1,TRBV6-1,many,CASSRPGQGLIESYEQYF,TGTGCCAGCAGTCGCCCGGGACAGGGGTTAATAGAGAGCTACGAGCAGTACTTC
TRBJ1-1,-,TRBV19,-,CASSRSLGTPRRGWTEAFF,TGTGCCAGTAGTAGATCCCTCGGGACCCCGCGGCGCGGATGGACTGAAGCTTTCTTT
TRBJ2-1,-,TRBV7-8,-,CASSLFGRTAYNEQFF,TGTGCCAGCAGCTTATTTGGCCGAACGGCCTACAATGAGCAGTTCTTC
TRBJ2-1,TRBD1,TRBV19,many,CASSHGTGYNEQFF,TGTGCCAGTAGCCACGGGACAGGATACAATGAGCAGTTCTTC
TRBJ1-5,-,TRBV20-1,few,CSARSGYANQPQHF,TGCAGTGCTAGATCCGGCTATGCCAATCAGCCCCAGCATTTT
TRBJ2-3,TRBD2,TRBV3-1,few,CASSSGLAQDTQYF,TGTGCCAGCAGCTCGGGACTAGCTCAGGATACGCAGTATTTT
TRBJ2-5,TRBD2,TRBV7-8,-,CASSLRLAGEREGETQYF,TGTGCCAGCAGCCTAAGACTAGCGGGAGAGAGAGAGGGAGAGACCCAGTACTTC
TRBJ2-5,-,TRBV7-2,once,CASSFNYGETQYF,TGTGCCAGCAGCTTTAACTATGGGGAGACCCAGTACTTC
TRBJ1-3,-,TRBV30,-,CAWSRKDQSWGNTIYF,TGTGCCTGGAGTCGAAAAGACCAGTCCTGGGGAAACACCATATATTTT
TRBJ2-7,-,TRBV4-3,few,CASSQDQTDREDYEQYF,TGCGCCAGCAGCCAAGATCAAACGGACAGAGAAGACTACGAGCAGTACTTC
TRBJ1-6,TRBD1,TRBV27,-,CASRRKTGISYNSPLHF,TGTGCCAGCAGACGCAAGACAGGGATATCTTATAATTCACCCCTCCACTTT
TRBJ2-7,TRBD2,TRBV2,many,CASSDVGTSDSYEQYF,TGTGCCAGCAGTGATGTCGGGACTAGCGATTCCTACGAGCAGTACTTC
TRBJ2-1,-,TRBV7-9,-,CASSLSYLSSYNEQFF,TGTGCCAGCAGCCTCTCTTACCTCAGCTCCTACAATGAGCAGTTCTTC
TRBJ1-6,-,TRBV11-3,many,CASSLSWDSPLHF,TGTGCCAGCAGCTTGTCGTGGGATTCACCCCTCCACTTT
TRBJ2-6,-,TRBV6-1,-,CASSEAAGAGAPVLTF,TGTGCCAGCAGTGAAGCGGCAGGGGCTGGGGCCCCCGTCCTGACTTTC